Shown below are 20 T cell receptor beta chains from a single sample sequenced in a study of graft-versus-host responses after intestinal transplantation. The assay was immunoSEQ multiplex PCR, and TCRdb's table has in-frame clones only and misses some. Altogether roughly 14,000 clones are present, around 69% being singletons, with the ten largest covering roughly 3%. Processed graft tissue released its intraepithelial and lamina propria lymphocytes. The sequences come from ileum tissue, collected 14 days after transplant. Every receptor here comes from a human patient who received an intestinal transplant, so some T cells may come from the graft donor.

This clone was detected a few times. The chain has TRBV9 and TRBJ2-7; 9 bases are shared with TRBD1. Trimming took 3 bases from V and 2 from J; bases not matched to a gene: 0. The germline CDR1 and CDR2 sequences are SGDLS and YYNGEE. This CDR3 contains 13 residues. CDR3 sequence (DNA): TGTGCCAGCAGCGGACAGGGGGCCTACGAGCAGTACTTC. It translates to CASSGQGAYEQYF.

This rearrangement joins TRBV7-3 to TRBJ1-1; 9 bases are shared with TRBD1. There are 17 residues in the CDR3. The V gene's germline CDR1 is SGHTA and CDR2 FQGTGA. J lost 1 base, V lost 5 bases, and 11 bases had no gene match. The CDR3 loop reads CASSPGQGRPGNTEAFF. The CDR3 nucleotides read TGTGCCAGCAGCCCAGGACAGGGGCGTCCAGGGAACACTGAAGCTTTCTTT.

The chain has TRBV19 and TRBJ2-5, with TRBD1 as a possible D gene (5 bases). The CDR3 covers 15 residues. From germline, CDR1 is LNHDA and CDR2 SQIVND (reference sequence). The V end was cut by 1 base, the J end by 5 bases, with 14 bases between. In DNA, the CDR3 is TGTGCCAGTAGTATAGCCCCGGCAGGGCGGGAGACCCAGTACTTC. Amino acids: CASSIAPAGRETQYF.

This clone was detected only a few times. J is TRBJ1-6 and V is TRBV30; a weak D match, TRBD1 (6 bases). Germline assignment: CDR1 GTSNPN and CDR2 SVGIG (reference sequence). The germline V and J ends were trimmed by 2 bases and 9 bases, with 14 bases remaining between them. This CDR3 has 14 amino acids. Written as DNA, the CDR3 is TGTGCCTGGAGTCTAATCCAAGGGGGTTCACCCCTCCACTTT. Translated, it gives CAWSLIQGGSPLHF. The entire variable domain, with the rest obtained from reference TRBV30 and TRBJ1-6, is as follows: SQTIHQWPATLVQPVGSPLSLECTVEGTSNPNLYWYRQAAGRGLQLLFYSVGIGQISSEVPQNLSASRPQDRQFILSSKKLLLSDSGFYLCAWSLIQGGSPLHFGNGTRLTVT.

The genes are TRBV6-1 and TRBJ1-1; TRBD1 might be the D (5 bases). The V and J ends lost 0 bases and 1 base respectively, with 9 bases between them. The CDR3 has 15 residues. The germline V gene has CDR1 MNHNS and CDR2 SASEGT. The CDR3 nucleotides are TGTGCCAGCAGTGAAGCGGCGGGACCGAACACTGAAGCTTTCTTT. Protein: CASSEAAGPNTEAFF.

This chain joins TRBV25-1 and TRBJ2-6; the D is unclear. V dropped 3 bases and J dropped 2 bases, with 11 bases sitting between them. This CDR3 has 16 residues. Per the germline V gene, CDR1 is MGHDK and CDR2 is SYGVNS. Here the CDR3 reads CASSDWEVAGANVLTF. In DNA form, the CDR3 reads TGTGCCAGCAGTGATTGGGAAGTCGCTGGGGCCAACGTCCTGACTTTC.

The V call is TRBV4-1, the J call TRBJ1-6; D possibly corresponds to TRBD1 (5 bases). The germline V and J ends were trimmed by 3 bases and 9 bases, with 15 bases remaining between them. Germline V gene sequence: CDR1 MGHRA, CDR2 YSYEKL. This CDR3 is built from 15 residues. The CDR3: CASSHVVGQVSPLHF. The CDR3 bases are TGCGCCAGCAGCCATGTCGTGGGGCAGGTTTCACCCCTCCACTTT.

This chain's CDR3 is CATTAIGGDSSYNEQFF. As DNA, the CDR3 is TGTGCCACCACGGCGATCGGAGGGGATAGCTCCTACAATGAGCAGTTCTTC. This chain links TRBV15 with TRBJ2-1; D may be TRBD2 (6 bases). Trimming removed 7 bases at V and 0 bases at J, with 19 bases between. The CDR3 spans 17 residues. Germline V gene lookup returns CDR1 LNHNV and CDR2 YYDKDF (reference sequence).

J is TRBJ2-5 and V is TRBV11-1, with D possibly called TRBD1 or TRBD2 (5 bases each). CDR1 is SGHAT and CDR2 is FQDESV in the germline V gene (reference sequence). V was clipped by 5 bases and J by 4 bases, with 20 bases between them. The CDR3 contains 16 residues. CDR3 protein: CASSQGRSAGRETQYF. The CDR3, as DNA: TGTGCCAGCAGCCAAGGCCGGTCCGCAGGGAGAGAGACCCAGTACTTC. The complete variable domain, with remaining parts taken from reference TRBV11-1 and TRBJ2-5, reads EAEVAQSPRYKITEKSQAVAFWCDPISGHATLYWYRQILGQGPELLVQFQDESVVDDSQLPKDRFSAERLKGVDSTLKIQPAELGDSAMYLCASSQGRSAGRETQYFGPGTRLLVL.

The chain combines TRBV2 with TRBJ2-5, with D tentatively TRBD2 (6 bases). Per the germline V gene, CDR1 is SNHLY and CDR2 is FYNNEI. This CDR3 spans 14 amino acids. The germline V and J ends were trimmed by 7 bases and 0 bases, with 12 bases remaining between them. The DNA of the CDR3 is TGTGCCAGCAACGGAGGGTCCAACCAAGAGACCCAGTACTTC. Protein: CASNGGSNQETQYF. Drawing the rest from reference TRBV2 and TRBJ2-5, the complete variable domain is EPEVTQTPSHQVTQMGQEVILRCVPISNHLYFYWYRQILGQKVEFLVSFYNNEISEKSEIFDDQFSVERPDGSNFTLKIRSTKLEDSAMYFCASNGGSNQETQYFGPGTRLLVL.

CDR3 sequence (DNA): TGTGCCAGCAGCTTGGTCGGGGGTCCTGAAGCTTTCTTT. This translates into CASSLVGGPEAFF. The chain recombines TRBV5-6 with TRBJ1-1; the D gene is possibly TRBD1 (5 bases). Germline values: CDR1 SGHDT, CDR2 YYEEEE. The CDR3 has 13 amino acids. Trimming removed 0 bases from V and 6 bases from J, with 9 bases in between.

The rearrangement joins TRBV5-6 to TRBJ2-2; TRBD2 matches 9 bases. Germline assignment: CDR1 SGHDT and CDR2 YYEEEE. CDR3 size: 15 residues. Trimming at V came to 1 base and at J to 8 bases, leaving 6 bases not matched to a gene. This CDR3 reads CASSLSSGIGGELFF. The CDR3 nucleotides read TGTGCCAGCAGCTTGTCTAGCGGGATTGGTGGGGAGCTGTTTTTT. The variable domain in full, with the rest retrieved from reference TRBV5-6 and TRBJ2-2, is DAGVTQSPTHLIKTRGQQVTLRCSPKSGHDTVSWYQQALGQGPQFIFQYYEEEERQRGNFPDRFSGHQFPNYSSELNVNALLLGDSALYLCASSLSSGIGGELFFGEGSRLTVL.

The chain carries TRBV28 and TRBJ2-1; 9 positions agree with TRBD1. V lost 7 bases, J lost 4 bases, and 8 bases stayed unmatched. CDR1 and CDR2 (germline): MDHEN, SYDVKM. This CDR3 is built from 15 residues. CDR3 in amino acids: CASTSPGQGYNEQFF. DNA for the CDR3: TGTGCCAGCACTTCCCCGGGACAGGGATACAATGAGCAGTTCTTC. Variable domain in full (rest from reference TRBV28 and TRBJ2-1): DVKVTQSSRYLVKRTGEKVFLECVQDMDHENMFWYRQDPGLGLRLIYFSYDVKMKEKGDIPEGYSVSREKKERFSLILESASTNQTSMYLCASTSPGQGYNEQFFGPGTRLTVL.

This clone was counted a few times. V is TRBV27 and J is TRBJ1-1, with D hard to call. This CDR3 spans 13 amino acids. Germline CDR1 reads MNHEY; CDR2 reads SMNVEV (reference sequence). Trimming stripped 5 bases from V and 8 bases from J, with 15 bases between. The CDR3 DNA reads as TGTGCCAGCAGTCTTACACAGCGAACCGAAGCTTTCTTT. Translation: CASSLTQRTEAFF.

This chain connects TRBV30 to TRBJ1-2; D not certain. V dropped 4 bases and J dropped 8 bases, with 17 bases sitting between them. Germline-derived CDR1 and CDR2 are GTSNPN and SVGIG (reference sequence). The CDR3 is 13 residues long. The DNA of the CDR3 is TGTGCCTGGACGGTCTCGTACGTCGGAGGCTACACCTTC. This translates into CAWTVSYVGGYTF.

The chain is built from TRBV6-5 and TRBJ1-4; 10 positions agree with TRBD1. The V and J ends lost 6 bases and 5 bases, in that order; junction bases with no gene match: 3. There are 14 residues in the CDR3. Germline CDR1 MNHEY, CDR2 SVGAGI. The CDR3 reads CASSQDRGNEKLFF. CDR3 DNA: TGTGCCAGCAGCCAGGACAGGGGGAATGAAAAACTGTTTTTT.

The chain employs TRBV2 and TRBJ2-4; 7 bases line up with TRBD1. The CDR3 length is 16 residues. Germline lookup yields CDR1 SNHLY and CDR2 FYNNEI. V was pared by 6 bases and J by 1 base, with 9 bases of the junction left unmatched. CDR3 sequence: CASSPRDSRAKNIQYF. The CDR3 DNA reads TGTGCCAGCAGCCCAAGGGACAGCCGGGCCAAAAACATTCAGTACTTC.

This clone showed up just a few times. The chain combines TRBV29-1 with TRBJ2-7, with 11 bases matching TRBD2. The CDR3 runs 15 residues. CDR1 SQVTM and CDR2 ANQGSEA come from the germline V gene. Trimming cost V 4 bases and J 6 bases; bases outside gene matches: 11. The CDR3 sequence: CSVGPGLAVPSEQYF. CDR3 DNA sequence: TGCAGCGTTGGACCGGGACTAGCGGTCCCCTCCGAGCAGTACTTC.

The DNA for the CDR3 is TGTGCCAGCAGCCAAGAGGAAACTAGCGGGATCTACGAGCAGTACTTC. This codes for CASSQEETSGIYEQYF. The chain links TRBV4-2 to TRBJ2-7; TRBD2 matches 10 bases. The CDR3 has 16 residues. Trimming at V came to 0 bases and at J to 3 bases, leaving 5 bases not matched to a gene. Per the germline V gene, CDR1 is LGHNA and CDR2 is YNFKEQ.

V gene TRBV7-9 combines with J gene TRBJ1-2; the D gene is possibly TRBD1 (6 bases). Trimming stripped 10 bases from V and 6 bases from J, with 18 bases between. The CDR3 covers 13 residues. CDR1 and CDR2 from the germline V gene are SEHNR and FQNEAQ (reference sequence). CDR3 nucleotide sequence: TGTGCCACCGTATGGGGGGCTAGTGATGGCTACACCTTC. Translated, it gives CATVWGASDGYTF.